What follows describes a single T cell receptor beta chain. The antigen is unknown. CDR1 MGHRA and CDR2 YSYEKL come from the germline V gene. After removal of 4 bases from V and 8 bases from J, the junction contained 9 bases not matched to a gene. The CDR3 is 15 residues long. The deep-level immunoSEQ assay was used. Measured with immunoSEQ multiplex PCR; TCRdb has only the in-frame clones, and not every one. This sample has over 2 million clones, with approximately 90% found just once. This record belongs to a study of shared clonotypes between healthy human individuals. Study-level background: Per-donor plates numbered three CD4 naive, three CD4 memory, two CD8 naive and one CD8 memory.

Findings of the study overall: Memory subsets had estimated richness that was generally smaller than that of naive subsets.

This sequence was found in a man aged 18-30 years in good health. Some clones in this sample may be carry-over from other donors' samples. The V gene is TRBV4-1, the J gene TRBJ1-2; 11 nucleotides match TRBD1. Source material: naive CD4+ T cells from PBMCs. Subset denoted: CD45RA+ positively selected. CDR3 residues: CASSPDPGQGAGYTF. CDR3 bases: TGCGCCAGCAGCCCGGACCCCGGACAGGGGGCAGGCTACACCTTC.